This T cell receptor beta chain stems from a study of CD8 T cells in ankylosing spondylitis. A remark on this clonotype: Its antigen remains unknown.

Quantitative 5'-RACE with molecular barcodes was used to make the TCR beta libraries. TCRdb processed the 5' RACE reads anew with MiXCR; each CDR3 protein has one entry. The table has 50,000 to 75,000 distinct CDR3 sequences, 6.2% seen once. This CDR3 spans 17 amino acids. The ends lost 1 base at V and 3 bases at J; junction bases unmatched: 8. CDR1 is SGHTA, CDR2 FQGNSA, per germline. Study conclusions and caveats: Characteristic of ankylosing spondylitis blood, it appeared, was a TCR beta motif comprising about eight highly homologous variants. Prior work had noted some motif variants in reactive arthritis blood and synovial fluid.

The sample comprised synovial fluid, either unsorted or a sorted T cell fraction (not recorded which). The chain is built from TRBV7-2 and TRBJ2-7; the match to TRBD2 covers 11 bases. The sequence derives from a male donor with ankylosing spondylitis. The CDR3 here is CASSLVGLAGGNYEQYF. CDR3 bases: TGTGCCAGCAGCTTAGTTGGGCTAGCGGGAGGCAACTACGAGCAGTACTTC.